These 21 T cell receptor beta chains were sequenced from one sample in a study of blood T cells in healthy people across ages. The second PCR ran roughly 6 to 12 cycles with a sample-barcoded 5' primer and J-beta primers. TCRdb reanalysed the 5' RACE reads using MiXCR and keeps one entry per CDR3 protein. This sample yields fewer than 2 million distinct CDR3 sequences, of which around 40% are seen a single time; approximately 22% belongs to the top ten. Sequenced material: blood. These receptors originate from a human donor in good health.

A note on this clonotype: A much larger clone differs from this one at a single base, so this may be a read error. The CDR3 DNA sequence: TGTGCCAGCAGTTTGGTCGACAGGGTGAACATTCAGTACTTC. Protein sequence: CASSLVDRVNIQYF. The chain uses TRBV12-3 or TRBV12-4 and TRBJ2-4, with 7 nucleotides matching TRBD1. The length of the CDR3 is 14 residues. J was trimmed by 7 bases and V by 3 bases; bases with no gene match: 6.

V usage is TRBV11-3 and J usage is TRBJ2-2; 10 bases are shared with TRBD2. The V and J ends lost 5 bases and 4 bases, in that order; junction bases with no gene match: 7. CDR3 length equals 16 residues. The germline V gene has CDR1 SGHNT and CDR2 YENEEA. The CDR3 bases are TGTGCCAGCAGCCCGCTAGCGGGGGCGACCACCGGGGAGCTGTTTTTT. It specifies CASSPLAGATTGELFF.

The chain couples TRBV7-9 to TRBJ2-3, with TRBD1 matching over 7 bases. J gave up 7 bases and V 4 bases, and 8 bases lay outside the gene matches. The CDR3 is made up of 14 amino acids. The V gene's germline CDR1 is SEHNR and CDR2 FQNEAQ (reference sequence). CDR3 residues: CASSSATGLNTQYF. As DNA, the CDR3 is TGTGCCAGCAGCTCCGCGACAGGGTTAAATACGCAGTATTTT.

The chain is built from TRBV6-5 and TRBJ1-2; a possible D gene is TRBD1 (6 bases). Germline CDR1 is MNHEY and CDR2 is SVGAGI. V lost 5 bases to trimming and J lost 6 bases, with 10 bases between them. The CDR3 length is 12 residues. DNA of the CDR3: TGTGCCAGCAGTCCAGACAGGCATGGCTACACCTTC. Encoded protein: CASSPDRHGYTF.

V gene TRBV9 combines with J gene TRBJ1-2; 10 nucleotides agree with TRBD1. Germline values: CDR1 SGDLS, CDR2 YYNGEE. The CDR3 sequence is 17 residues long. Trimming cost V 0 bases and J 0 bases; bases outside gene matches: 5. The CDR3 protein is CASSVGDGQGANYGYTF. DNA of the CDR3: TGTGCCAGCAGCGTAGGAGACGGACAGGGGGCTAACTATGGCTACACCTTC.

This clonotype was seen a handful of times. This chain uses TRBV28 with TRBJ2-5; D might be TRBD1 or TRBD2, each matching 5 bases. The CDR3 runs 16 residues. V was trimmed by 7 bases and J by 0 bases, leaving 18 bases between them. Germline-derived CDR1 and CDR2 are MDHEN and SYDVKM. CDR3: CASTPGDLGDQETQYF. The CDR3 DNA sequence: TGTGCCAGCACCCCTGGGGACCTGGGAGACCAAGAGACCCAGTACTTC.

The chain joins TRBV6-5 to TRBJ2-2, with 9 bases lining up with TRBD1. V shed 0 bases and J 6 bases; nucleotides not matched to a gene: 5. This CDR3 is built from 16 residues. CDR1 is MNHEY and CDR2 is SVGAGI in the germline V gene. CDR3 bases: TGTGCCAGCAGTTACTCGAGTGGGACAGGGTCCGGGGAGCTGTTTTTT. Translating it yields CASSYSSGTGSGELFF.

The rearrangement joins TRBV6-1 to TRBJ2-1, with unresolved D. Trimming pared 3 bases from V and 0 bases from J, leaving 9 bases between. The CDR3 loop spans 15 amino acids. Germline assignment: CDR1 MNHNS and CDR2 SASEGT. In DNA, the CDR3 is TGTGCCAGCAGTGACGCGCGAATCTCCTACAATGAGCAGTTCTTC. Translated: CASSDARISYNEQFF.

The chain uses TRBV7-9 and TRBJ1-2; a possible D gene is TRBD1 (6 bases). Germline assignment: CDR1 SEHNR and CDR2 FQNEAQ (reference sequence). With 1 base removed from V and 6 bases from J, the gap between germline ends came to 15 bases. This CDR3 contains 15 residues. CDR3 coding DNA: TGTGCCAGCAGCTTAGGAGGAGGGGGGGGTCATGGCTACACCTTC. Amino acid sequence: CASSLGGGGGHGYTF.

The rearrangement joins TRBV7-2 to TRBJ2-3, with 10 bases fitting TRBD2. Germline V lookup: CDR1 SGHTA, CDR2 FQGNSA. The CDR3 covers 17 residues. V lost 0 bases, J lost 5 bases, and 8 bases stayed unmatched. CDR3 coding DNA: TGTGCCAGCAGCTTAGCAGGGACTAGCGCCCCTCTAGATACGCAGTATTTT. It translates to CASSLAGTSAPLDTQYF.

In this sample, this clonotype turned up a few times. This chain uses TRBV4-3 with TRBJ2-4, with D perhaps TRBD2 (5 bases). Between the trimmed V and J ends, which lost 0 bases and 8 bases, there was a span of 11 bases. Germline CDR1 is LGHNA and CDR2 is YSLEER. The CDR3 is made up of 14 amino acids. The CDR3 DNA sequence: TGCGCCAGCAGCCAAGAAAGGTGGCGGGACATTCAGTACTTC. Translation gives CASSQERWRDIQYF.

V is TRBV4-3 and J is TRBJ2-1, with 7 bases identical to TRBD2. The germline V gene encodes CDR1 LGHNA and CDR2 YSLEER. This CDR3 has 18 residues. V dropped 0 bases and J dropped 4; count of bases not matched to a gene: 12. The CDR3 bases are TGCGCCAGCAGCCAAGATTTGAGGAGACTAGCCAGGTACAATGAGCAGTTCTTC. Amino acid sequence: CASSQDLRRLARYNEQFF.

The chain is built from TRBV7-9 and TRBJ2-1; 13 positions agree with TRBD2. Germline CDR1 is SEHNR and CDR2 is FQNEAQ (reference sequence). CDR3 length: 16 amino acids. J gave up 5 bases and V 1 base, and 2 bases lay outside the gene matches. CDR3 sequence (DNA): TGTGCCAGCAGCTTAGTGGGACTAGCGGGGAACAATGAGCAGTTCTTC. This gives the protein CASSLVGLAGNNEQFF.

The chain recombines TRBV12-3 or TRBV12-4 with TRBJ1-4; tentative D call: TRBD1 (5 bases). The length of the CDR3 is 14 residues. Deletions cut 5 bases from V and 4 bases from J, with 11 bases between. CDR3 region: CASSLGLRNEKLFF. The CDR3 DNA reads TGTGCCAGCAGTCTGGGACTGCGTAATGAAAAACTGTTTTTT.

This clonotype was counted many times. Written as DNA, the CDR3 is TGTGCCAGCAGTTTAAGGACTGGAACGCAGCCCCAGCATTTT. Translating gives CASSLRTGTQPQHF. The chain couples TRBV28 to TRBJ1-5; D is undetermined. Trimming shortened V by 2 bases and J by 7 bases, and 12 bases separated the two germline ends. In germline, CDR1 is MDHEN, CDR2 SYDVKM. The CDR3 is made up of 14 amino acids.

This clonotype was observed at least ten times. The chain recombines TRBV7-2 with TRBJ2-3; 10 bases line up with TRBD2. The CDR3 is 15 amino acids. Germline CDR1 reads SGHTA; CDR2 reads FQGNSA. Trimming removed 6 bases from V and 2 bases from J; junction bases left unmatched: 5. The CDR3 nucleotides read TGTGCCAGCAGTTCTAGCGGGGGATACACAGATACGCAGTATTTT. It translates to CASSSSGGYTDTQYF.

Concerning this clonotype itself: At one end, the junction sequence differs from germline, possibly due to a read error. This chain joins TRBV7-2 and TRBJ2-5; D gene ambiguous. Per germline, CDR1 SGHTA and CDR2 FQGNSA. The CDR3 extends over 12 amino acids. In DNA form, the CDR3 reads TGTGCCAGCAGCTTAGTCCAAGAGACCCTGTACTTC. It codes for CASSLVQETLYF.

The chain combines TRBV12-3 or TRBV12-4 with TRBJ2-2; TRBD1 aligns across 8 bases. The CDR3 is made up of 15 amino acids. The ends lost 4 bases at V and 5 bases at J; junction bases unmatched: 6. DNA for the CDR3: TGTGCCAGCAGTTCGGGACAGGTGGGGACCGGGGAGCTGTTTTTT. Translating gives CASSSGQVGTGELFF.

This clonotype was seen more than once but under ten times. The chain recombines TRBV4-3 with TRBJ2-3; 7 bases map to TRBD2. V lost 0 bases and J lost 2; bases outside the gene matches: 8. Germline V gene lookup returns CDR1 LGHNA and CDR2 YSLEER. This CDR3 comprises 17 residues. The CDR3 spells CASSQDSASGYTDTQYF. The CDR3 region has the DNA TGCGCCAGCAGCCAAGATAGCGCTAGCGGTTACACAGATACGCAGTATTTT.

V is TRBV6-2 or TRBV6-3 and J is TRBJ1-1; D call uncertain. V lost 7 bases and J lost 8, with 11 bases in between. The germline V gene has CDR1 MNHEY and CDR2 SVGEGT. The CDR3 covers 11 residues. CDR3 sequence reads: CASIGVTEAFF. The DNA of the CDR3 is TGTGCCAGCATTGGGGTAACCGAAGCTTTCTTT.

This clonotype has more than one count but fewer than ten. The chain has TRBV29-1 and TRBJ2-5; the D gene is possibly TRBD1 (5 bases). The V gene lost 4 bases and the J gene lost 0 bases, with 21 bases spanning the gap. The germline CDR1 and CDR2 sequences are SQVTM and ANQGSEA. The CDR3 extends over 17 amino acids. The CDR3 reads CSVVDSLIEMYQETQYF. In DNA form, the CDR3 reads TGCAGCGTTGTCGACAGCCTGATCGAAATGTACCAAGAGACCCAGTACTTC.